Each of the 22 T cell receptor beta chains below was sequenced from the same sample in a study of OX40 agonist ivuxolimab in advanced cancers. This table comes from immunoSEQ multiplex PCR, and its TCRdb copy is limited to in-frame clones, with some not included. This repertoire shows roughly 60,000 clones, around nine tenths found once; its top ten account for 0.61%. Source: CD4+ or CD8+ T cells sorted from blood, taken in a trial of the OX40 agonist ivuxolimab. Receptor source: an adult with an advanced solid tumor such as melanoma, head and neck, liver or kidney cancer.

V and J are TRBV28 and TRBJ1-5; D remains ambiguous. CDR3 length: 14 residues. With 6 bases removed from V and 7 bases from J, the gap between germline ends came to 16 bases. Germline assignment: CDR1 MDHEN and CDR2 SYDVKM. The CDR3 DNA follows: TGTGCCAGCAGACAAACGGCTGAACGGCAGCCCCAGCATTTT. Amino acids: CASRQTAERQPQHF.

The chain employs TRBV2 and TRBJ2-3; 10 bases are a match to TRBD2. Germline loops: CDR1 SNHLY, CDR2 FYNNEI. With 8 bases clipped from V and 8 bases from J, the junction kept 10 bases outside the gene matches. The CDR3 is 14 residues long. CDR3 nucleotide sequence: TGTGCCAGCGGACCCGGCGTAGCGGGAGGTACGCAGTATTTT. Its translation is CASGPGVAGGTQYF.

This clone came up once. The chain recombines TRBV19 with TRBJ2-6, with TRBD2 as a possible D gene (6 bases). Germline CDR1 and CDR2: LNHDA and SQIVND (reference sequence). The CDR3 totals 17 residues. V shed 5 bases and J shed 2 bases, with 16 bases lying between them. The CDR3 nucleotides read TGTGCCAGTAGTGCAGGGACTCAGGGTACTGGGGCCAACGTCCTGACTTTC. Translating gives CASSAGTQGTGANVLTF.

This clone was recorded a few times. The chain is built from TRBV11-2 and TRBJ2-7; no definite D call. V lost 5 bases and J 3 bases, leaving 8 bases between the germline ends. CDR3 length equals 12 residues. Germline loops: CDR1 SGHAT, CDR2 FQNNGV. CDR3 in DNA: TGTGCCAGCAGCCTGACTGGCTACGAGCAGTACTTC. Protein product: CASSLTGYEQYF.

This chain connects TRBV10-2 to TRBJ1-2; TRBD1 agrees at 9 bases. The J segment lost 7 bases and the V segment lost 7 bases, leaving 13 bases of the junction unmatched. CDR3 length: 15 amino acids. CDR1 and CDR2 from the germline V gene are WSHSY and SAAADI. CDR3 region: CASKPGQGDFSGYTF. CDR3 in DNA: TGCGCCAGCAAGCCGGGACAGGGCGATTTCAGTGGCTACACCTTC.

This sequence joins TRBV28 and TRBJ1-1, with a possible D match to TRBD1 (6 bases). Germline V lookup: CDR1 MDHEN, CDR2 SYDVKM. The CDR3 is 15 amino acids. V lost 6 bases, J lost 0 bases, and 14 bases lay in between. CDR3 in DNA: TGTGCCAGCAGGGACACAGGGTCTATGAACACTGAAGCTTTCTTT. Translated, it gives CASRDTGSMNTEAFF.

In this sample, this clone turned up once. This rearrangement joins TRBV5-6 to TRBJ2-5; D gene unclear. The CDR3 totals 13 residues. Germline V gene data show CDR1 as SGHDT and CDR2 as YYEEEE. Trimming took off 2 bases at V and 1 base at J, with 6 bases between the two ends. CDR3: CASSFGGQETQYF. DNA of the CDR3: TGTGCCAGCAGCTTCGGCGGCCAAGAGACCCAGTACTTC.

This rearrangement joins TRBV6-5 to TRBJ1-2; D might be TRBD1 (6 bases). V lost 4 bases and J 8 bases, leaving 20 bases between the germline ends. Germline values: CDR1 MNHEY, CDR2 SVGAGI. The CDR3 runs 15 residues. CDR3 residues: CASSWASGGGGGYTF. The CDR3 nucleotides read TGTGCCAGCAGTTGGGCATCGGGGGGCGGAGGAGGCTACACCTTC.

This rearrangement joins TRBV5-1 to TRBJ2-3; TRBD2 agrees at 11 bases. The V gene's germline CDR1 is SGHRS and CDR2 YFSETQ. There are 14 residues in the CDR3. V gave up 7 bases and J gave up 5 bases; unmatched junction bases: 6. Written as DNA, the CDR3 is TGCGCCAGCGGACCAACTAGCGGGAGAGATACGCAGTATTTT. It is translated as CASGPTSGRDTQYF.

This chain links TRBV13 with TRBJ2-5, with 8 nucleotides matching TRBD2. This CDR3 comprises 17 residues. J gave up 2 bases and V 1 base, and 9 bases lay outside the gene matches. CDR1 and CDR2 from the germline V gene are PRHDT and FYEKMQ (reference sequence). CDR3 bases: TGTGCCAGCAGCTTAGTGGGGCTAGCGGGTAGACAAGAGACCCAGTACTTC. The encoded protein is CASSLVGLAGRQETQYF.

V and J are TRBV28 and TRBJ2-1; possible D gene TRBD2, 6 bases. The V gene's germline CDR1 is MDHEN and CDR2 SYDVKM. The CDR3 sequence is 17 residues long. Trimming took 3 bases from V and 3 from J, leaving 18 bases between them. The CDR3 sequence: CASSFLPAGNLYNEQFF. For the CDR3, the DNA is TGTGCCAGCAGTTTCCTTCCTGCGGGAAACCTCTACAATGAGCAGTTCTTC. The full variable domain, with the rest looked up from reference TRBV28 and TRBJ2-1, is DVKVTQSSRYLVKRTGEKVFLECVQDMDHENMFWYRQDPGLGLRLIYFSYDVKMKEKGDIPEGYSVSREKKERFSLILESASTNQTSMYLCASSFLPAGNLYNEQFFGPGTRLTVL.

The chain couples TRBV20-1 to TRBJ2-1; the D is unclear. This CDR3 comprises 11 residues. Germline CDR1 reads DFQATT; CDR2 reads SNEGSKA (reference sequence). Trimming removed 2 bases at V and 12 bases at J, with 11 bases between. This chain's CDR3 is CSARFIAGQFF. Written as DNA, the CDR3 is TGCAGTGCTAGATTTATTGCTGGGCAGTTCTTC.

This sequence joins TRBV19 and TRBJ1-2; the D gene is possibly TRBD1 (6 bases). The germline V gene encodes CDR1 LNHDA and CDR2 SQIVND (reference sequence). The V and J ends lost 5 bases and 3 bases respectively, with 16 bases between them. The CDR3 consists of 15 residues. CDR3 DNA: TGTGCCAGTAGTCTAGTCGGGGGCACGGACTATGGCTACACCTTC. Its protein product is CASSLVGGTDYGYTF.

The J gene is TRBJ1-1, the V gene TRBV5-1, with D perhaps matching TRBD1 (6 bases). Looked up from germline, CDR1 is SGHRS and CDR2 is YFSETQ. Trimming left V 4 bases short and J 1 base short, with 17 bases between. The CDR3 length is 16 residues. This CDR3 is CASSPGWGAQNTEAFF. CDR3 in DNA: TGCGCCAGCAGCCCTGGGTGGGGGGCCCAGAACACTGAAGCTTTCTTT.

J is TRBJ2-1 and V is TRBV6-5; 8 bases are a match to TRBD2. V lost 4 bases, J lost 3 bases, and 2 bases stayed unmatched. This CDR3 contains 14 residues. Germline CDR1 and CDR2: MNHEY and SVGAGI. The CDR3 nucleotides read TGTGCCAGCAGTTTTAGCGGGAACTACAATGAGCAGTTCTTC. Translated, it gives CASSFSGNYNEQFF.

V gene TRBV7-3 combines with J gene TRBJ2-1, with D maybe TRBD1 (6 bases). Germline CDR1 SGHTA, CDR2 FQGTGA. The CDR3 runs to 15 residues. Trimming removed 1 base from V and 7 bases from J, with 14 bases in between. The DNA for the CDR3 is TGTGCCAGCAGCTTAATCGCAGGGGCGGTTAATGAGCAGTTCTTC. It encodes CASSLIAGAVNEQFF.

The J gene is TRBJ1-5, the V gene TRBV18; no definite D call. Deletions cut 4 bases from V and 4 bases from J, with 11 bases between. The V gene's germline CDR1 is KGHSH and CDR2 LQKENI. This CDR3 spans 14 amino acids. CDR3 protein: CASSLRGDNQPQHF. The DNA for the CDR3 is TGTGCCAGCTCACTTCGCGGTGATAATCAGCCCCAGCATTTT. Using reference TRBV18 and TRBJ1-5 for the parts outside the CDR3, the full variable domain is NAGVMQNPRHLVRRRGQEARLRCSPMKGHSHVYWYRQLPEEGLKFMVYLQKENIIDESGMPKERFSAEFPKEGPSILRIQQVVRGDSAAYFCASSLRGDNQPQHFGDGTRLSIL.

This chain connects TRBV11-3 to TRBJ2-5; D is uncertain. Germline CDR1 reads SGHNT; CDR2 reads YENEEA. The CDR3 totals 12 residues. The V gene lost 0 bases and the J gene lost 2 bases, with 1 base spanning the gap. This chain's CDR3 is CASSLDQETQYF. The CDR3 bases are TGTGCCAGCAGCTTAGATCAAGAGACCCAGTACTTC.

J is TRBJ2-2 and V is TRBV29-1; D is uncertain. The CDR3 spans 11 residues. V was pared by 4 bases and J by 6 bases, with 6 bases between. Germline CDR1 SQVTM, CDR2 ANQGSEA. The CDR3 DNA is TGCAGCGTTGCAAGCCCCGGGGAGCTGTTTTTT. This gives the protein CSVASPGELFF.

The chain recombines TRBV28 with TRBJ2-7, with 8 nucleotides matching TRBD1. V shed 8 bases, J shed 3 bases, and the junction held 3 bases outside the gene matches. Germline loops: CDR1 MDHEN, CDR2 SYDVKM. This CDR3 has 12 residues. The CDR3 nucleotides are TGTGCCAGCGCAGGGGGCAGCTACGAGCAGTACTTC. Its translation: CASAGGSYEQYF.

V and J are TRBV6-1 and TRBJ2-5, with 7 bases fitting TRBD1. CDR3 length: 16 residues. The V segment lost 1 base and the J segment 4 bases; nucleotides outside the gene matches: 9. The germline gives CDR1 MNHNS, CDR2 SASEGT. Written as DNA, the CDR3 is TGTGCCAGCAGTGAAGGGGGACAGCTTTGGGGAGAGACCCAGTACTTC. This codes for CASSEGGQLWGETQYF.

V is TRBV7-3 and J is TRBJ1-1; 8 nucleotides match TRBD1. J was trimmed by 13 bases and V by 5 bases; bases with no gene match: 9. The CDR3 totals 12 residues. Germline V lookup: CDR1 SGHTA, CDR2 FQGTGA. The CDR3, as DNA: TGTGCCAGCAGCCCGACAGGGGAAAGTGTTTTCTTT. It yields the protein CASSPTGESVFF.